Listed below are T cell receptor beta chains from one sample, sequenced in a study of immune evolution from preneoplasia to lung adenocarcinoma. Assay: immunoSEQ multiplex PCR; the TCRdb copy retains only in-frame clones and omits some. Seen here are 5,500 to 7,500 clones, almost 80% observed once, and the top ten hold roughly 3.1%. Sequences were obtained from FFPE minimally invasive lung adenocarcinoma tissue. Every receptor here comes from a person aged 55-85 years with lung adenocarcinoma. The CDR3 runs from the conserved cysteine through the conserved F or W. The D gene is left open where the match is weak. Clone sizes are given selectively: once, few, many, or a class where the clone is expanded.

abundance | d_gene | len | j_gene | v_gene | CDR3aa | CDR3nt
. | . | 13 | TRBJ1-4 | TRBV7-9 | CASSFQQGEKLFF | TGTGCCAGCAGCTTCCAGCAGGGTGAAAAACTGTTTTTT
. | . | 14 | TRBJ2-2 | TRBV5-4 | CASSFDPNTGELFF | TGTGCCAGCAGCTTCGATCCGAACACCGGGGAGCTGTTTTTT
. | . | 15 | TRBJ2-7 | TRBV9 | CASSPLSLGGHEQYF | TGTGCCAGCAGCCCGTTGAGTTTAGGGGGACACGAGCAGTACTTC
. | . | 13 | TRBJ1-5 | TRBV11-2 | CASSLGAYQPQHF | TGTGCCAGCAGCTTAGGGGCTTATCAGCCCCAGCATTTT
. | TRBD1 | 14 | TRBJ2-1 | TRBV19 | CASSDRGSYNEQFF | TGTGCCAGTAGTGACAGGGGGTCTTACAATGAGCAGTTCTTC
few | . | 15 | TRBJ1-6 | TRBV7-8 | CASSDAGTTNSPLHF | TGTGCCAGCAGCGATGCCGGGACAACAAATTCACCCCTCCACTTT
. | . | 15 | TRBJ1-1 | TRBV6-6 | CASSYDTGLVPETFF | TGTGCCAGCAGTTACGATACGGGGCTGGTTCCTGAAACTTTCTTT
. | . | 14 | TRBJ2-7 | TRBV2 | CASSFLLGAGEQYF | TGTGCCAGCAGTTTCCTCCTCGGGGCGGGGGAGCAGTACTTC
few | TRBD1 | 15 | TRBJ2-2 | TRBV7-8 | CASSARQGAVGELFF | TGTGCCAGCAGCGCCCGACAGGGGGCGGTCGGGGAGCTGTTTTTT
once | . | 14 | TRBJ1-5 | TRBV2 | CASSESRLFQPQHF | TGTGCCAGCAGTGAAAGTCGGCTCTTTCAGCCCCAGCATTTT
. | . | 11 | TRBJ2-4 | TRBV19 | CASSPGRIQYF | TGTGCCAGTAGCCCGGGTCGGATTCAGTACTTC
. | TRBD1 | 14 | TRBJ1-2 | TRBV4-3 | CASSQRTGNYGYTF | TGCGCCAGCAGCCAACGGACAGGGAACTATGGCTACACCTTC
few | . | 14 | TRBJ1-2 | TRBV29-1 | CSVEIDTAIYGYTF | TGCAGCGTTGAAATTGATACAGCCATCTATGGCTACACCTTC
. | . | 13 | TRBJ1-1 | TRBV7-9 | CASSFDENTEAFF | TGTGCCAGCAGCTTCGATGAGAACACTGAAGCTTTCTTT
. | TRBD1 | 17 | TRBJ2-3 | TRBV28 | CASSTWDRGRRGDTQYF | TGTGCCAGCAGTACATGGGACAGGGGGCGTAGGGGAGATACGCAGTATTTT
. | . | 11 | TRBJ1-1 | TRBV25-1 | CASSAGSEAFF | TGTGCCAGCAGTGCCGGGAGTGAAGCTTTCTTT
. | . | 15 | TRBJ1-3 | TRBV7-2 | CASSKNSHSGNTIYF | TGTGCCAGCAGCAAAAACTCCCACTCTGGAAACACCATATATTTT
once | . | 13 | TRBJ1-2 | TRBV7-9 | CASRSQGLYGYTF | TGTGCCAGCAGATCCCAGGGACTGTATGGCTACACCTTC
. | TRBD1 | 16 | TRBJ1-5 | TRBV5-6 | CASSFRGKFSNQPQHF | TGTGCCAGCAGCTTCAGGGGGAAGTTCAGCAATCAGCCCCAGCATTTT
. | . | 14 | TRBJ2-7 | TRBV7-2 | CASSLAGPLYEQYF | TGTGCCAGCAGCTTAGCGGGCCCACTCTACGAGCAGTACTTC
. | TRBD2 | 15 | TRBJ2-3 | TRBV9 | CASSPSGGRDNTQYF | TGTGCCAGCAGCCCCAGCGGGGGAAGAGACAATACGCAGTATTTT
. | . | 13 | TRBJ1-6 | TRBV18 | CVSSPNQAGWTHF | TGTGTCAGTTCACCAAATCAGGCAGGTTGGACCCACTTT
. | TRBD1 | 15 | TRBJ2-1 | TRBV19 | CASSIDRGRGDEQFF | TGTGCCAGTAGTATCGACAGGGGGCGCGGCGATGAGCAGTTCTTC
. | TRBD1 | 14 | TRBJ1-1 | TRBV7-9 | CASTRTGGNTEAFF | TGTGCCAGCACCCGGACAGGGGGTAACACTGAAGCTTTCTTT
few | . | 14 | TRBJ2-1 | TRBV15 | CATSRDGGNNEQFF | TGTGCCACCAGCAGAGATGGCGGTAACAATGAGCAGTTCTTC
once | . | 10 | TRBJ1-2 | TRBV2 | CASRDYGYTF | TGTGCCAGCAGGGACTATGGCTACACCTTC
. | . | 13 | TRBJ1-4 | TRBV7-6 | CASSPSGGGKLFF | TGTGCCAGCAGCCCCTCGGGGGGCGGAAAACTGTTTTTT
. | . | 12 | TRBJ1-5 | TRBV10-1 | CASSDREEPQHF | TGCGCCAGCAGTGACCGGGAAGAGCCCCAGCATTTT
. | . | 12 | TRBJ2-1 | TRBV11-2 | CASSPEYNEQFF | TGTGCCAGCAGCCCAGAATACAATGAGCAGTTCTTC
. | . | 16 | TRBJ2-7 | TRBV10-3 | CAISESSTGDRSEQYF | TGTGCCATCAGTGAGTCGAGTACGGGAGATCGGAGCGAGCAGTACTTC
. | TRBD2 | 16 | TRBJ2-1 | TRBV4-3 | CASSHTSGGAGNEQFF | TGCGCCAGCAGCCACACTAGCGGGGGGGCGGGTAATGAGCAGTTCTTC
. | . | 16 | TRBJ1-5 | TRBV5-6 | CASSLLGGPSNQPQHF | TGTGCCAGCAGCCTCCTTGGGGGGCCAAGCAATCAGCCCCAGCATTTT
. | . | 14 | TRBJ1-3 | TRBV19 | CASSMGRVGNTIYF | TGTGCCAGTAGTATGGGCAGGGTTGGAAACACCATATATTTT
. | TRBD1 | 15 | TRBJ2-2 | TRBV18 | CASSPWTGSTGELFF | TGTGCCAGCTCACCGTGGACAGGGTCAACCGGGGAGCTGTTTTTT
. | TRBD1 | 16 | TRBJ2-5 | TRBV19 | CASSIDAGGGLETQYF | TGTGCCAGTAGTATAGATGCAGGGGGCGGATTGGAGACCCAGTACTTC
. | . | 11 | TRBJ2-7 | TRBV20-1 | CSAAREYEQYF | TGCAGTGCGGCACGGGAGTACGAGCAGTACTTC
. | TRBD1 | 15 | TRBJ1-3 | TRBV5-1 | CASSRTGDAGNTIYF | TGCGCCAGCAGCCGGACAGGGGACGCTGGAAACACCATATATTTT
. | TRBD1 | 13 | TRBJ1-5 | TRBV10-3 | CAIKGTANQPQHF | TGTGCCATCAAGGGGACAGCTAATCAGCCCCAGCATTTT
. | . | 13 | TRBJ1-6 | TRBV5-5 | CASKWGVDREETF | TGTGCCAGCAAATGGGGAGTTGACCGGGAAGAAACTTTT
few | . | 16 | TRBJ1-1 | TRBV7-2 | CASSFFSMSLRAEAFF | TGTGCCAGCAGCTTTTTTTCAATGAGTCTCCGCGCTGAAGCTTTCTTT
. | . | 14 | TRBJ2-2 | TRBV19 | CASSTRKNTGELFF | TGTGCCAGTAGTACTAGAAAAAACACCGGGGAGCTGTTTTTT
. | TRBD1 | 13 | TRBJ1-2 | TRBV7-9 | CASSPGTGLGYTF | TGTGCCAGCAGCCCCGGGACAGGGCTCGGCTACACCTTC
. | . | 12 | TRBJ2-7 | TRBV11-2 | CASSFLGSEQYF | TGTGCCAGCAGCTTCCTAGGTAGCGAGCAGTACTTC
. | . | 17 | TRBJ1-5 | TRBV28 | CASSPPFFRGGNQPQHF | TGTGCCAGCAGTCCCCCGTTTTTTCGGGGGGGCAATCAGCCCCAGCATTTT
. | . | 16 | TRBJ2-3 | TRBV18 | CASSPPTAGITDTQYF | TGTGCCAGCTCACCACCGACCGCGGGGATCACAGATACGCAGTATTTT
. | . | 16 | TRBJ1-2 | TRBV18 | CASSPPRQALAYGYTF | TGTGCCAGCTCACCACCTCGACAAGCTCTAGCCTATGGCTACACCTTC
few | . | 15 | TRBJ2-7 | TRBV21-1 | CASRSNRGRSDEQYF | TGTGCCAGCAGGTCAAACAGGGGGCGATCGGACGAGCAGTACTTC
. | . | 14 | TRBJ1-3 | TRBV10-2 | CASREGYSGNTIYF | TGCGCCAGCAGGGAGGGGTACTCTGGAAACACCATATATTTT
. | . | 12 | TRBJ1-2 | TRBV6-1 | CASSERGLGYTF | TGTGCCAGCAGCGAACGGGGGCTTGGCTACACCTTC
. | . | 15 | TRBJ2-1 | TRBV10-3 | CAISESTAEGHEQFF | TGTGCCATCAGTGAGTCGACCGCCGAGGGCCATGAGCAGTTCTTC
few | . | 14 | TRBJ2-7 | TRBV11-3 | CASSRYIRSYEQYF | TGTGCCAGCAGCCGGTACATTCGGTCCTACGAGCAGTACTTC
. | . | 14 | TRBJ2-3 | TRBV6-5 | CASSSARPTDTQYF | TGTGCCAGCAGTTCGGCCCGACCCACAGATACGCAGTATTTT
. | . | 14 | TRBJ2-6 | TRBV30 | CAWSVGSGANVLTF | TGTGCCTGGAGCGTAGGGTCTGGGGCCAACGTCCTGACTTTC
. | TRBD1 | 13 | TRBJ2-1 | TRBV6-6 | CASTPKYQGVQFF | TGTGCCAGCACTCCCAAATATCAGGGGGTTCAGTTCTTC
once | TRBD1 | 16 | TRBJ1-4 | TRBV6-5 | CASSYRLGTGDEKLFF | TGTGCCAGCAGTTACCGGCTGGGGACAGGGGATGAAAAACTGTTTTTT